These 11 T cell receptor beta chains were all obtained from the same sample, sequenced in a study of blood T cells in healthy people across ages. A second roughly 7 to 12 cycle PCR used barcoded and J-beta primers. TCRdb re-analysed the 5' RACE reads in MiXCR, keeping a single row per CDR3 protein. This table has under 950,000 distinct CDR3 sequences, 22% appearing once. Sequencing input: blood. The receptors shown here come from a man between 65 and 85 years old in good health.

This clonotype has at least ten counts. The chain joins TRBV14 to TRBJ2-3, with D uncertain. The ends were cut back, 4 bases at V and 2 bases at J, with 10 bases in the middle. Germline assignment: CDR1 SGHDN and CDR2 FVKESK. The CDR3 spans 14 residues. CDR3 in amino acids: CASSRLDFTDTQYF. The DNA of the CDR3 is TGTGCCAGCAGCCGATTAGACTTCACAGATACGCAGTATTTT. The whole variable domain, filled in from reference TRBV14 and TRBJ2-3, reads EAGVTQFPSHSVIEKGQTVTLRCDPISGHDNLYWYRRVMGKEIKFLLHFVKESKQDESGMPNNRFLAERTGGTYSTLKVQPAELEDSGVYFCASSRLDFTDTQYFGPGTRLTVL.

This clonotype was counted between two and nine times. The gene calls are TRBV11-3 and TRBJ2-5; weak D call: TRBD1 (5 bases). This CDR3 contains 13 residues. Germline CDR1 SGHNT, CDR2 YENEEA. Trimming stripped 1 base from V and 7 bases from J, with 10 bases between. As DNA, the CDR3 is TGTGCCAGCAGCTTAGTGACCCAGGGGACCCAGTACTTC. It encodes CASSLVTQGTQYF.

This clonotype showed up many times. The V call is TRBV5-1, the J call TRBJ2-7; 9 nucleotides match TRBD1. The CDR3 runs to 15 residues. Looked up from germline, CDR1 is SGHRS and CDR2 is YFSETQ. The junction had 7 bases not matched to a gene; V was cut back by 2 bases and J by 4 bases. The CDR3 sequence: CASSFTGTGSYEQYF. The CDR3 DNA sequence: TGCGCCAGCAGCTTTACCGGGACAGGGTCATACGAGCAGTACTTC.

The V gene is TRBV3-1, the J gene TRBJ2-7; D call uncertain. The CDR3 contains 15 residues. V was trimmed by 0 bases and J by 2 bases, leaving 11 bases between them. Per the germline V gene, CDR1 is LGHDT and CDR2 is YNNKEL (reference sequence). CDR3 nucleotides: TGTGCCAGCAGCCAAGATGCAGGATACGCCTACGAGCAGTACTTC. Amino acid sequence: CASSQDAGYAYEQYF.

This clonotype was seen a few times. The rearrangement links TRBV12-3 or TRBV12-4 to TRBJ2-5; unclear D gene. V was pared by 5 bases and J by 5 bases, with 18 bases between. The CDR3 totals 15 residues. CDR3 nucleotide sequence: TGTGCCAGCAGTCCCGCCGGCTTTGGACCGGAGACCCAGTACTTC. It yields the protein CASSPAGFGPETQYF.

The chain uses TRBV6-6 and TRBJ2-5, with TRBD2 identical over 12 bases. V was pared by 4 bases and J by 4 bases, with 1 base of the junction left unmatched. CDR1 is MNHNY and CDR2 is SVGAGI in the germline V gene (reference sequence). The CDR3 totals 14 residues. Here the CDR3 reads CASSLTSGGETQYF. CDR3 nucleotides: TGTGCCAGCAGTTTGACTAGCGGGGGAGAGACCCAGTACTTC.

This clonotype was seen many times. The chain carries TRBV4-2 and TRBJ2-2, with 12 bases lining up with TRBD2. CDR1 and CDR2 from the germline V gene are LGHNA and YNFKEQ. With 1 base clipped from V and 6 bases from J, the junction kept 0 bases outside the gene matches. This CDR3 spans 15 amino acids. The CDR3 is CASSQASGGAGELFF. CDR3 DNA: TGTGCCAGCAGCCAAGCTAGCGGGGGGGCCGGGGAGCTGTTTTTT.

This clonotype has a handful of counts. The rearrangement links TRBV28 to TRBJ2-4; D call uncertain. V lost 3 bases and J lost 1, with 10 bases in between. The CDR3 sequence is 15 residues long. Germline V gene sequence: CDR1 MDHEN, CDR2 SYDVKM. CDR3 DNA sequence: TGTGCCAGCAGTTTGAAGATCCCCGCCAAAAACATTCAGTACTTC. Translating gives CASSLKIPAKNIQYF.

This clonotype was seen only once. V and J are TRBV9 and TRBJ2-5, with 7 nucleotides matching TRBD2. Germline trimming cut 3 bases from V and 3 bases from J; bases unmatched to any gene: 8. The CDR3 covers 15 residues. Germline CDR1 and CDR2: SGDLS and YYNGEE. The CDR3 bases are TGTGCCAGCAGCGGAGGAGCGGGAACCGAAGAGACCCAGTACTTC. As protein: CASSGGAGTEETQYF.

The chain recombines TRBV18 with TRBJ2-3, with D hard to call. The CDR3 spans 13 residues. V gave up 3 bases and J gave up 2 bases, with 6 bases separating them. Germline CDR1 is KGHSH and CDR2 is LQKENI. This CDR3 reads CASSPSFTDTQYF. For the CDR3, the DNA is TGTGCCAGCTCACCTTCCTTCACAGATACGCAGTATTTT.

The rearrangement links TRBV19 to TRBJ2-3; unclear D gene. Trimming removed 10 bases from V and 1 base from J, with 15 bases in between. The CDR3 runs to 14 residues. Germline loops: CDR1 LNHDA, CDR2 SQIVND (reference sequence). CDR3 sequence reads: CAIGVAEGTDTQYF. CDR3 sequence (DNA): TGTGCCATCGGTGTAGCTGAGGGCACAGATACGCAGTATTTT. The full variable domain, its missing parts supplied by reference TRBV19 and TRBJ2-3, is DGGITQSPKYLFRKEGQNVTLSCEQNLNHDAMYWYRQDPGQGLRLIYYSQIVNDFQKGDIAEGYSVSREKKESFPLTVTSAQKNPTAFYLCAIGVAEGTDTQYFGPGTRLTVL.